These 13 T cell receptor beta chains were all obtained from the same sample, sequenced in a study of blood T cell repertoires in COVID-19. Clones were read by immunoSEQ multiplex PCR, and TCRdb kept only the in-frame ones, dropping some. Here the sample spans about 26,000 clones, around 87% being singletons. Sequencing used peripheral blood. These receptors were obtained from a human donor in a cohort sampled during active COVID-19. The donor label of this sample is uncertain.

V usage is TRBV12-3 or TRBV12-4 and J usage is TRBJ2-7; no firm D call. Trimming took 6 bases from V and 2 from J, leaving 11 bases between them. The CDR3 contains 13 residues. The CDR3 reads CASSSGLTYEQYF. The CDR3 coding sequence is TGTGCCAGCAGCTCCGGGTTAACCTACGAGCAGTACTTC.

This clone has just one count. The chain employs TRBV10-3 and TRBJ2-3; tentatively, D is TRBD2 (6 bases). The CDR3 covers 13 residues. Germline assignment: CDR1 ENHRY and CDR2 SYGVKD. V was shortened by 10 bases and J by 1 base, with 12 bases between the two germline ends. CDR3 residues: CANRGGGTDTQYF. The CDR3 nucleotides are TGTGCCAACCGGGGAGGTGGCACAGATACGCAGTATTTT.

The V gene is TRBV27, the J gene TRBJ2-7, with TRBD1 matching 8 bases. V was clipped by 8 bases and J by 4 bases; unmatched bases: 13. The CDR3 sequence is 15 residues long. The germline CDR1 and CDR2 sequences are MNHEY and SMNVEV (reference sequence). CDR3 residues: CASASGQGQSYEQYF. DNA of the CDR3: TGTGCCAGCGCATCAGGACAGGGTCAGAGTTACGAGCAGTACTTC.

The chain is built from TRBV19 and TRBJ1-2; a possible D gene is TRBD1 (6 bases). This CDR3 has 14 amino acids. The germline CDR1 and CDR2 sequences are LNHDA and SQIVND (reference sequence). V lost 3 bases and J 5 bases, leaving 13 bases between the germline ends. CDR3 DNA: TGTGCCAGTAGTATGCGTGCACAGGGTTATGGCTACACCTTC. This sequence encodes CASSMRAQGYGYTF.

The chain employs TRBV10-3 and TRBJ1-4; TRBD1 might be the D (6 bases). Germline CDR1 is ENHRY and CDR2 is SYGVKD. V lost 10 bases, J lost 7 bases, and 16 bases lay in between. The CDR3 totals 13 residues. CDR3 residues: CATYGGPGEKLFF. For the CDR3, the DNA is TGTGCCACTTACGGGGGGCCAGGTGAAAAACTGTTTTTT.

DNA for the CDR3: TGTGCCAGCAGCGTCAGGAGGAGGACCGGGGAGCTGTTTTTT. This translates into CASSVRRRTGELFF. The V gene is TRBV9, the J gene TRBJ2-2, with a tentative D call TRBD2 (5 bases). The V end lost 2 bases, the J end lost 5 bases, and 10 bases lay between the germline ends. The CDR3 covers 14 residues. Germline CDR1 SGDLS, CDR2 YYNGEE.

The chain recombines TRBV9 with TRBJ1-1, with D possibly being TRBD1 (5 bases). The CDR3 is 14 residues long. CDR1 is SGDLS, CDR2 YYNGEE, per germline. The V gene lost 4 bases and the J gene lost 5 bases, with 15 bases spanning the gap. In nucleotides, the CDR3 is TGTGCCAGCAGCCGCTCTTGGGGGGGGACTGAAGCTTTCTTT. It encodes CASSRSWGGTEAFF.

The chain uses TRBV2 and TRBJ2-7; 7 nucleotides line up with TRBD2. Germline lookup yields CDR1 SNHLY and CDR2 FYNNEI. Trimming removed 4 bases from V and 5 bases from J; junction bases left unmatched: 2. This CDR3 is 12 amino acids long. The chain's CDR3 is CASSGGGNEQYF. In DNA, the CDR3 is TGTGCCAGCAGTGGGGGGGGAAACGAGCAGTACTTC.

V usage is TRBV7-3 and J usage is TRBJ2-2; D is ambiguous. CDR3 size: 16 residues. The V gene lost 1 base and the J gene lost 5 bases, with 14 bases spanning the gap. Looked up from germline, CDR1 is SGHTA and CDR2 is FQGTGA. In nucleotides, the CDR3 is TGTGCCAGCAGCTTAAACGCCGCCGGGTGGACCGGGGAGCTGTTTTTT. Translating gives CASSLNAAGWTGELFF.

The rearrangement uses TRBV6-5 and TRBJ2-2; D remains unclear. V was trimmed by 6 bases and J by 2 bases, leaving 10 bases between them. Germline V gene data show CDR1 as MNHEY and CDR2 as SVGAGI. This CDR3 is 14 amino acids long. CDR3 DNA sequence: TGTGCCAGCAGGGCACAGCCTAACACCGGGGAGCTGTTTTTT. This translates into CASRAQPNTGELFF.

This chain uses TRBV7-2 with TRBJ2-5; D call uncertain. Deletions cut 1 base from V and 2 bases from J, with 5 bases between. Germline CDR1 reads SGHTA; CDR2 reads FQGNSA. The CDR3 length is 13 residues. CDR3 nucleotide sequence: TGTGCCAGCAGCTTAGACAGACAAGAGACCCAGTACTTC. This sequence encodes CASSLDRQETQYF.

The V gene is TRBV6-6, the J gene TRBJ2-3, with D perhaps TRBD1 (5 bases). This CDR3 comprises 15 residues. Germline V gene lookup returns CDR1 MNHNY and CDR2 SVGAGI (reference sequence). V was shortened by 4 bases and J by 2 bases, with 13 bases between the two germline ends. The CDR3 bases are TGTGCCAGCAGTTTGGAGACAGTTGTCACAGATACGCAGTATTTT. As protein: CASSLETVVTDTQYF.

This clone has a single count. V is TRBV5-4 and J is TRBJ1-2; a possible D gene is TRBD1 (5 bases). The V end was cut by 2 bases, the J end by 2 bases, with 10 bases between. CDR1 SGHNT and CDR2 YYREEE come from the germline V gene (reference sequence). This CDR3 is built from 14 residues. CDR3 sequence reads: CASSFQGSNYGYTF. The CDR3 nucleotides read TGTGCCAGCAGCTTCCAGGGTTCCAACTATGGCTACACCTTC. Combining the CDR3 with reference TRBV5-4 and TRBJ1-2 gives the whole variable domain ETGVTQSPTHLIKTRGQQVTLRCSSQSGHNTVSWYQQALGQGPQFIFQYYREEENGRGNFPPRFSGLQFPNYSSELNVNALELDDSALYLCASSFQGSNYGYTFGSGTRLTVV.